A single sample gave rise to the 14 T cell receptor beta chains below, sequenced in a study of regulatory T cells in long-lasting Graves disease. Sequencing libraries for TCR beta were prepared with iRepertoire HTBI primers and Arm-PCR of CDR3 regions. TCRdb used MiXCR to reprocess the multiplex PCR reads, holding one entry per CDR3 protein. The data show about half a million distinct CDR3 sequences, about 22% seen once. Time point meaning: persistent/refractory GD, antithyroid drugs over 5 years with positive TRAb. PBMCs were the source of the RNA used for TCR sequencing. The source material was peripheral blood mononuclear cells (PBMCs), sampled when the disease was refractory, from a patient treated with antithyroid drugs. These receptors all stem from a female donor with Graves disease.

This clonotype has ten or more counts. The chain combines TRBV7-2 with TRBJ1-4; TRBD1 matches at 9 bases. Trimming cost V 1 base and J 3 bases; bases outside gene matches: 6. CDR3 length: 17 amino acids. The germline V gene has CDR1 SGHTA and CDR2 FQGNSA. Here the CDR3 DNA reads TGTGCCAGCAGCTTAGTCACAGGGGGCGGGCCTAATGAAAAACTGTTTTTT. It yields the protein CASSLVTGGGPNEKLFF. Looking up the rest from reference TRBV7-2 and TRBJ1-4 gives the full variable domain: GAGVSQSPSNKVTEKGKDVELRCDPISGHTALYWYRQSLGQGLEFLIYFQGNSAPDKSGLPSDRFSAERTGGSVSTLTIQRTQQEDSAVYLCASSLVTGGGPNEKLFFGSGTQLSVL.

The table lists this clonotype with many counts. The V gene is TRBV7-9, the J gene TRBJ2-5; perhaps TRBD2 as D (6 bases). V was cut by 3 bases and J by 4 bases, with 12 bases left in between. The CDR3 runs to 14 residues. Germline-derived CDR1 and CDR2 are SEHNR and FQNEAQ (reference sequence). CDR3 protein: CASSFTGSIETQYF. The DNA of the CDR3 is TGTGCCAGCAGCTTTACCGGGAGTATAGAGACCCAGTACTTC.

In this sample, this clonotype turned up many times. The chain carries TRBV2 and TRBJ1-1, with TRBD1 matching 10 bases. The CDR3 sequence is 13 residues long. Losses at the gene ends were 8 bases for V and 7 bases for J; bases not matched to a gene: 7. The germline gives CDR1 SNHLY, CDR2 FYNNEI. DNA of the CDR3: TGTGCCAGCCCGGGACAGGGGTGGGATGAAGCTTTCTTT. Translated: CASPGQGWDEAFF.

This clonotype was seen ten or more times. The chain recombines TRBV12-3 or TRBV12-4 with TRBJ1-5, with D perhaps matching TRBD1 (5 bases). The CDR3 totals 14 residues. Trimming removed 3 bases from V and 6 bases from J, with 12 bases in between. Here the CDR3 DNA reads TGTGCCAGCAGTTTGAATGGGGGGGGTCAGCCCCAGCATTTT. Translation gives CASSLNGGGQPQHF.

This clonotype was recorded many times. This sequence joins TRBV28 and TRBJ2-7; 9 bases align to TRBD2. Germline V CDR1 and CDR2: MDHEN, SYDVKM. This CDR3 has 16 amino acids. The junction had 10 bases not matched to a gene; V was cut back by 5 bases and J by 2 bases. The CDR3 region is CASSPSAPSGAYEQYF. In DNA form, the CDR3 reads TGTGCCAGCAGTCCAAGTGCCCCTAGCGGGGCCTACGAGCAGTACTTC.

There are a few counts of this clonotype. The gene calls are TRBV7-2 and TRBJ2-7; D is possibly TRBD2 (6 bases). Germline CDR1 reads SGHTA; CDR2 reads FQGNSA. CDR3 length equals 16 residues. V was pared by 4 bases and J by 3 bases, with 19 bases between. DNA of the CDR3: TGTGCCAGCAGCTCCTCAAACGCGGGGCAGAACTACGAGCAGTACTTC. This codes for CASSSSNAGQNYEQYF.

The genes are TRBV18 and TRBJ2-4; D is possibly TRBD1 (5 bases). V was shortened by 0 bases and J by 1 base, with 7 bases between the two germline ends. This CDR3 comprises 15 residues. CDR1 and CDR2 (germline): KGHSH, LQKENI. CDR3 sequence reads: CASSPPDMAKNIQYF. In DNA, the CDR3 is TGTGCCAGCTCACCACCGGACATGGCCAAAAACATTCAGTACTTC.

J is TRBJ1-2 and V is TRBV30; no reliable D call. CDR1 GTSNPN and CDR2 SVGIG come from the germline V gene (reference sequence). V was trimmed by 2 bases and J by 2 bases, leaving 9 bases between them. The CDR3 runs to 13 residues. DNA of the CDR3: TGTGCCTGGAGTCCCTTCTCAAACTATGGCTACACCTTC. Translation gives CAWSPFSNYGYTF.

This clonotype appeared many times. The chain couples TRBV12-3 or TRBV12-4 to TRBJ1-2; 11 nucleotides align to TRBD1. This CDR3 comprises 14 residues. V was pared by 6 bases and J by 3 bases, with 3 bases of the junction left unmatched. In DNA, the CDR3 is TGTGCCAGCAGCGGGACAGGGGGATACTATGGCTACACCTTC. It yields the protein CASSGTGGYYGYTF.

This clonotype was seen a handful of times. The rearrangement joins TRBV6-5 to TRBJ2-2; 10 bases map to TRBD2. Germline loops: CDR1 MNHEY, CDR2 SVGAGI. V gave up 0 bases and J gave up 3 bases; unmatched junction bases: 4. The length of the CDR3 is 17 residues. The CDR3 sequence is CASSYSKRGGHTGELFF. Written as DNA, the CDR3 is TGTGCCAGCAGTTACTCGAAGCGGGGGGGCCACACCGGGGAGCTGTTTTTT.

V is TRBV5-5 and J is TRBJ1-5, with TRBD1 as a possible D gene (6 bases). The germline V gene encodes CDR1 SGHKS and CDR2 YYEKEE (reference sequence). The CDR3 runs 13 residues. V lost 3 bases, J lost 6 bases, and 10 bases lay in between. The CDR3 here is CASSYRAAQPQHF. CDR3 in DNA: TGTGCCAGCAGCTACAGGGCCGCTCAGCCCCAGCATTTT.

In its sample, this clonotype was seen a few times. This CDR3 is CASSREDWGDSYEQYF. CDR3 in DNA: TGTGCCAGCAGTCGGGAGGATTGGGGAGACTCCTACGAGCAGTACTTC. The chain combines TRBV6-1 with TRBJ2-7; 7 nucleotides align to TRBD2. The CDR3 totals 16 residues. V was clipped by 5 bases and J by 0 bases; unmatched bases: 10. Germline CDR1 reads MNHNS; CDR2 reads SASEGT.

In its sample, this clonotype was seen many times. The gene calls are TRBV28 and TRBJ1-5; no firm D call. The CDR3 covers 15 residues. The germline V gene has CDR1 MDHEN and CDR2 SYDVKM. V was clipped by 4 bases and J by 0 bases, with 10 bases between them. This CDR3 is CASSSGAASNQPQHF. The CDR3 DNA follows: TGTGCCAGCAGTTCAGGAGCGGCTAGCAATCAGCCCCAGCATTTT.

V is TRBV20-1 and J is TRBJ1-3; unclear D gene. CDR3 length equals 15 residues. V was clipped by 0 bases and J by 0 bases, with 9 bases between them. Looked up from germline, CDR1 is DFQATT and CDR2 is SNEGSKA (reference sequence). The CDR3, as DNA: TGCAGTGCTAGAGATATGACCCACTCTGGAAACACCATATATTTT. Its translation is CSARDMTHSGNTIYF.